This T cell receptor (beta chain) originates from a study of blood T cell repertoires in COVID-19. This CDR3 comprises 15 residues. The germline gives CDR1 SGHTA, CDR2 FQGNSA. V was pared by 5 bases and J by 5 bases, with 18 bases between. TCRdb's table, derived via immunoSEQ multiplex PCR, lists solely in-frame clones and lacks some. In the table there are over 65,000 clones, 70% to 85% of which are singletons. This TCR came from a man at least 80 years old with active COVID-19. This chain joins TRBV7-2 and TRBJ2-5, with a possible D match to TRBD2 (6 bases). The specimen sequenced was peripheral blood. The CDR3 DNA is TGTGCCAGCAGCATGCGCGGCGGAGGGCGCGAGACCCAGTACTTC. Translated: CASSMRGGGRETQYF.